The source of this T cell receptor beta chain is a study of T cell responses to AZD1222 COVID-19 vaccine. Overall study findings and caveats: Females outnumbered males among donors, who were mostly white British; clonal diversity was possibly underestimated. Among vaccine-associated CD4 TCRs, coverage spanned spike, with dominance at 160-218 and 743-854. Repertoire samples came only from after the peak T cell response. The study identified only five to seven AZD1222 recipients as seropositive at baseline.

Concerning this clone itself: What it binds is not known.

Produced via immunoSEQ multiplex PCR; TCRdb's table is partial and in-frame only. The top ten hold under 10% of the sample, which has about 140,000 clones, roughly 91% seen once. CDR1 and CDR2 (germline): SQVTM, ANQGSEA. Trimming took 7 bases from V and 13 from J, leaving 17 bases between them. This CDR3 comprises 12 residues. The source material was peripheral blood, sampled on day 0 of AZD1222 vaccination. The source is an adult in good health. V gene TRBV29-1 combines with J gene TRBJ1-6, with D tentatively TRBD1 (6 bases). This chain's CDR3 is CSAQGPGGPLHF. The CDR3 DNA reads as TGCAGCGCACAGGGCCCTGGAGGTCCCCTCCACTTT.